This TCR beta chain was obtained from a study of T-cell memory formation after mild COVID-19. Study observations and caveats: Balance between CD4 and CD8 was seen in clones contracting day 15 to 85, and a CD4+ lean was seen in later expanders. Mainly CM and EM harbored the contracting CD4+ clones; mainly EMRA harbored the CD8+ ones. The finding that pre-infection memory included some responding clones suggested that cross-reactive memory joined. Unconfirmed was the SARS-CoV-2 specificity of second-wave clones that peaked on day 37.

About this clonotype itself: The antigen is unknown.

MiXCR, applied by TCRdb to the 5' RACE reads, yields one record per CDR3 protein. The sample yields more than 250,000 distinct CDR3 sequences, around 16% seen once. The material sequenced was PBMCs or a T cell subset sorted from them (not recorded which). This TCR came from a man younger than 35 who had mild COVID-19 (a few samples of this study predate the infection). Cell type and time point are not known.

The CDR3 sequence is CASSGGGPTETQYF. The CDR3 DNA follows: TGCGCCAGCAGCGGCGGGGGTCCGACAGAGACCCAGTACTTC. This chain uses TRBV5-1 with TRBJ2-5; 7 bases line up with TRBD2. The CDR3 covers 14 residues. V was pared by 4 bases and J by 4 bases, with 7 bases of the junction left unmatched. Germline V gives CDR1 SGHRS, CDR2 YFSETQ.